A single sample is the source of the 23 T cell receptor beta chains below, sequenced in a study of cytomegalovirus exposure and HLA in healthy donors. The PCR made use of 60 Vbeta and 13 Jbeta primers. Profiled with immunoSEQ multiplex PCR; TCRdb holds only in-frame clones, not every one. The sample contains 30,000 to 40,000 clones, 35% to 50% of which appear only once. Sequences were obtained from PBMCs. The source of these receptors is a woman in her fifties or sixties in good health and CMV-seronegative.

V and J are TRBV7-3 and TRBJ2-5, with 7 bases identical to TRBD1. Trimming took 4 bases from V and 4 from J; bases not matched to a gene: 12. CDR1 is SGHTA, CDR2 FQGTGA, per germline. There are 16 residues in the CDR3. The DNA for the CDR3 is TGTGCCAGCAGCTCCACCGGGACAGCAAAAAGAGAGACCCAGTACTTC. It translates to CASSSTGTAKRETQYF.

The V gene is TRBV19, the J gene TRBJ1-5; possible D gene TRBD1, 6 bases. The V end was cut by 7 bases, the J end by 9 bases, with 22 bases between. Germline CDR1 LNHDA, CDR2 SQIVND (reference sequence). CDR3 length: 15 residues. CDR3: CASTPPGQGKRPQHF. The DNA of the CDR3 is TGTGCCAGTACCCCGCCGGGCCAGGGGAAGCGGCCCCAGCATTTT.

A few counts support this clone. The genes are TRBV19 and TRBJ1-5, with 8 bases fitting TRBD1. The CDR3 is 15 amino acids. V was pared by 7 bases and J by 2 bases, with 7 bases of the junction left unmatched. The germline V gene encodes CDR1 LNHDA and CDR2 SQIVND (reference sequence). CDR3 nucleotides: TGTGCCAGTACCCAGGGGGCAGGTGGCAATCAGCCCCAGCATTTT. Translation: CASTQGAGGNQPQHF.

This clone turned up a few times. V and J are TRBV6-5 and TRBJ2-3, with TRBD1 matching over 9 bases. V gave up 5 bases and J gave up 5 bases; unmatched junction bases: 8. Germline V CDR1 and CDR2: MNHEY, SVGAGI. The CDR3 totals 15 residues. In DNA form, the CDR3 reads TGTGCCAGCAGTGTACAGGGACAGGGAAGAGATACGCAGTATTTT. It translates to CASSVQGQGRDTQYF.

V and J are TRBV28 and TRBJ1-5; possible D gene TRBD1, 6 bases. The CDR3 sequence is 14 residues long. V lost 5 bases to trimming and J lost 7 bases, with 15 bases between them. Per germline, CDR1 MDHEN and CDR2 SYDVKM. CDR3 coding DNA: TGTGCCAGCAGTATACCCCAGGGGATCCAGCCCCAGCATTTT. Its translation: CASSIPQGIQPQHF.

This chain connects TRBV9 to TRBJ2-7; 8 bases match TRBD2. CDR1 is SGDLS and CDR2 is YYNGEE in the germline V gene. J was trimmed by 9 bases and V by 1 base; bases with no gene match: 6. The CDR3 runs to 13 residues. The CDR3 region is CASSVSGAGGQYF. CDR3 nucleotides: TGTGCCAGCAGCGTAAGCGGGGCGGGGGGGCAGTACTTC.

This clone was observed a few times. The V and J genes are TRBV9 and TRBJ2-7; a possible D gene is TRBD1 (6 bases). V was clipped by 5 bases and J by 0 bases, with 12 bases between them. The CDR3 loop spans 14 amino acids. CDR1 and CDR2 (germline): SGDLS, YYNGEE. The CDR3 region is CASSSQGPSYEQYF. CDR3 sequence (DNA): TGTGCCAGCAGTTCACAGGGACCCTCCTACGAGCAGTACTTC.

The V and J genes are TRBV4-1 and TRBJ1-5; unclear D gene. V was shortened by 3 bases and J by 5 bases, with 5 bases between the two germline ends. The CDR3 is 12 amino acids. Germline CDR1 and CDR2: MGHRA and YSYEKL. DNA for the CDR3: TGCGCCAGCAGCCACTTAGATCAGCCCCAGCATTTT. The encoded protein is CASSHLDQPQHF.

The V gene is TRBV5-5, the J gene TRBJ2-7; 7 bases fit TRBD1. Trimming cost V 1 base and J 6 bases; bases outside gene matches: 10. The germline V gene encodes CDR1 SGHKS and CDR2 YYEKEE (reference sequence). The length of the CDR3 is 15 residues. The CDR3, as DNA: TGTGCCAGCAGCTTGAAGGGACAGTTATCGGGCGAGCAGTACTTC. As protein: CASSLKGQLSGEQYF.

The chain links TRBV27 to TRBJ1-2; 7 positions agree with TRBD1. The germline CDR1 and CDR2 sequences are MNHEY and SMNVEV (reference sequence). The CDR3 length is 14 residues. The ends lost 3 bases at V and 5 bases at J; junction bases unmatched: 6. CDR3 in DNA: TGTGCCAGCAGTTTCACAGGGGCGGGGTATGGCTACACCTTC. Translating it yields CASSFTGAGYGYTF.

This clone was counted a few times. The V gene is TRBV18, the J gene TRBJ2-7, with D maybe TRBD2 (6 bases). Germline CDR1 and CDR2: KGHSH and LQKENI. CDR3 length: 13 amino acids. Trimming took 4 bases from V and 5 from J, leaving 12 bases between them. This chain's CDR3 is CASSQGGEDEQYF. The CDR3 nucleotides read TGTGCCAGCTCACAAGGAGGGGAGGACGAGCAGTACTTC.

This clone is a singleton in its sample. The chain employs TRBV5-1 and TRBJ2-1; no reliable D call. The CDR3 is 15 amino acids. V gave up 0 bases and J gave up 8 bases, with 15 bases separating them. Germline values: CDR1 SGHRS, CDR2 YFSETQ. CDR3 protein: CASSLDGWVTDEQFF. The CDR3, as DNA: TGCGCCAGCAGCTTGGACGGGTGGGTTACCGATGAGCAGTTCTTC.

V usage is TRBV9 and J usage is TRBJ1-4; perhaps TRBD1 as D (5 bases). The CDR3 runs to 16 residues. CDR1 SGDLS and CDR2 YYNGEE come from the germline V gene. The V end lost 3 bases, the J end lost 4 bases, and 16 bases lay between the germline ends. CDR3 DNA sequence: TGTGCCAGCAGCGGAGGGGCGGGGAGAGGTAATGAAAAACTGTTTTTT. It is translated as CASSGGAGRGNEKLFF.

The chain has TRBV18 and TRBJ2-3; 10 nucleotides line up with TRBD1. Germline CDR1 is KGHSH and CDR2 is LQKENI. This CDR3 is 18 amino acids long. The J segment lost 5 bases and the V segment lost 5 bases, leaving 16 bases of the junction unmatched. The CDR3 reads CASSSGQGDRRGRDTQYF. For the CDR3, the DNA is TGTGCCAGCTCATCCGGACAGGGGGACCGAAGAGGTCGAGATACGCAGTATTTT.

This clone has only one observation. CDR3 sequence reads: CSVEVLALAETQYF. DNA of the CDR3: TGCAGCGTTGAAGTCCTAGCTCTGGCGGAGACCCAGTACTTC. V and J are TRBV29-1 and TRBJ2-5; a possible D gene is TRBD2 (5 bases). V lost 1 base and J 5 bases, leaving 14 bases between the germline ends. Germline V gene data show CDR1 as SQVTM and CDR2 as ANQGSEA. The CDR3 extends over 14 amino acids.

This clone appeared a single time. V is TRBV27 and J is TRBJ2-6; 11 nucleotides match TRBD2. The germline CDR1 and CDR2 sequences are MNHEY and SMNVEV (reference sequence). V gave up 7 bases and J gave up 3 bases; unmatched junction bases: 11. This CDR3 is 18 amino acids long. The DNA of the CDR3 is TGTGCCAGCATAGGGGCGCGGCTAGCGGGAGGTGGGGCCAACGTCCTGACTTTC. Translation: CASIGARLAGGGANVLTF.

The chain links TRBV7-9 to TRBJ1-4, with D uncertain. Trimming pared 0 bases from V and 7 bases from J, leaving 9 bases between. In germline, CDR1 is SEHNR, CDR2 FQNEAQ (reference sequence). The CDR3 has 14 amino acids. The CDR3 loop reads CASSLAAGPEKLFF. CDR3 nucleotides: TGTGCCAGCAGCTTAGCGGCAGGCCCTGAAAAACTGTTTTTT.

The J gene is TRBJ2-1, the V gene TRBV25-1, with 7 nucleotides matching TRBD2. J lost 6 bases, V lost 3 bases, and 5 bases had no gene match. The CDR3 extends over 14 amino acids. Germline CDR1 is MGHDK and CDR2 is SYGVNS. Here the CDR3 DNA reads TGTGCCAGCAGTGACGGTTCGGGGGGCAATGAGCAGTTCTTC. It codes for CASSDGSGGNEQFF.

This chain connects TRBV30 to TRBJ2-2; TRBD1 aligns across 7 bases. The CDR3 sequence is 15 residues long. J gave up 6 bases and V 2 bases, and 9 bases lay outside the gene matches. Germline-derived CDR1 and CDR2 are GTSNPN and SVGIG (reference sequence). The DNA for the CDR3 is TGTGCCTGGAGTCAGGCCGACAGGGCTTCCGGGGAGCTGTTTTTT. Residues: CAWSQADRASGELFF.

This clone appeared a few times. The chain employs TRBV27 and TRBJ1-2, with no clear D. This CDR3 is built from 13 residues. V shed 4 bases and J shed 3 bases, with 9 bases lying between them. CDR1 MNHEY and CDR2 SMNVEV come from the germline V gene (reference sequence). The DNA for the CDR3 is TGTGCCAGCAGTTCGTTGGGAGACTATGGCTACACCTTC. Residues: CASSSLGDYGYTF.

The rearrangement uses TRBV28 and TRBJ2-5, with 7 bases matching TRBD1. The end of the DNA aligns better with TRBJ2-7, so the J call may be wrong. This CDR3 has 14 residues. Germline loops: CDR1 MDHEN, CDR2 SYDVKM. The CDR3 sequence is CASRFTRGSYEQYF. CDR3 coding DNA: TGTGCCAGCAGGTTTACCAGGGGGAGCTACGAGCAGTACTTC.

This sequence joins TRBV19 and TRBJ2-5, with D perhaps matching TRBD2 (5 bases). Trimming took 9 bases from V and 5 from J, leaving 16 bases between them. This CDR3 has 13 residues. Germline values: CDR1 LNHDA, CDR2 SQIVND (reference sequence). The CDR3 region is CASQSLAKETQYF. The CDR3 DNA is TGTGCCAGCCAGTCGTTAGCGAAGGAGACCCAGTACTTC.

The CDR3 nucleotides read TGTGCCAGCAGTGGCCCGAGGGTAGCGGGGGTAGATACGCAGTATTTT. It specifies CASSGPRVAGVDTQYF. The chain joins TRBV6-1 to TRBJ2-3; TRBD2 agrees at 9 bases. Trimming took 4 bases from V and 5 from J; bases not matched to a gene: 10. Looked up from germline, CDR1 is MNHNS and CDR2 is SASEGT. The CDR3 length is 16 residues.